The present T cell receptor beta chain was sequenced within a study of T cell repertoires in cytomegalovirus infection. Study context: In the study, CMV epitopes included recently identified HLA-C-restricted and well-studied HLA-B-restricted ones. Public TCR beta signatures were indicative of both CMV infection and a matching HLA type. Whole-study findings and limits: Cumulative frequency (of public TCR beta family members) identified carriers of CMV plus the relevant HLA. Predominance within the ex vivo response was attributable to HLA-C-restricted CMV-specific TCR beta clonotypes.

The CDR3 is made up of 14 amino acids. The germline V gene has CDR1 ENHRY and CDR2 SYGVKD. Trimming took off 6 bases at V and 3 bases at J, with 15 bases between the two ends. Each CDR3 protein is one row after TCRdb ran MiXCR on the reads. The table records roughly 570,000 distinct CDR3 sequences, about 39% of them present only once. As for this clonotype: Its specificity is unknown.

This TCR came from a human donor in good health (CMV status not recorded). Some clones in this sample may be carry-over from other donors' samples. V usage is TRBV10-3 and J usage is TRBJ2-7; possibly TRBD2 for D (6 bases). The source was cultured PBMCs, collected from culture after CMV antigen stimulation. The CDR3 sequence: CAISPGGPHYEQYF. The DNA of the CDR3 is TGTGCCATCAGCCCCGGGGGTCCTCACTACGAGCAGTACTTC.